A single sample is the source of the 17 T cell receptor beta chains below, sequenced in a study of blood T cells in healthy people across ages. Using a J-beta primer mix together with a sample-barcoded 5' primer, a second PCR was run for roughly 7 to 11 cycles. TCRdb itself ran the 5' RACE reads through MiXCR, one entry per CDR3 protein. This table has roughly 1,800,000 distinct CDR3 sequences, roughly 50% appearing once. Sequencing was performed on blood. The source is a woman aged 40 to 50 in good health.

This clonotype appeared once. The genes are TRBV27 and TRBJ2-7, with a possible D match to TRBD1 (6 bases). The J call is doubtful: the DNA matches TRBJ2-5 better. The CDR3 loop spans 15 amino acids. CDR1 and CDR2 (germline): MNHEY, SMNVEV (reference sequence). CDR3 amino acids: CASSLSQTGIETQYF. CDR3 DNA sequence: TGTGCCAGCAGTTTATCCCAGACAGGTATTGAGACCCAGTACTTC.

V is TRBV5-1 and J is TRBJ2-5, with a tentative D call TRBD1 (5 bases). V lost 2 bases to trimming and J lost 1 base, with 12 bases between them. Germline V gene lookup returns CDR1 SGHRS and CDR2 YFSETQ. This CDR3 is 15 amino acids long. As DNA, the CDR3 is TGCGCCAGCAGCTTCGGACACTTAGCCCAAGAGACCCAGTACTTC. Protein: CASSFGHLAQETQYF.

A word on this clonotype: One end of the junction does not line up with germline, which may come from a read error. CDR3 sequence (DNA): TGTGCCACCCGCAGGGGACAGGGTAACGAGCAGTACTTC. Translation gives CATRRGQGNEQYF. The chain has TRBV15 and TRBJ2-7; 9 positions agree with TRBD1. Per germline, CDR1 LNHNV and CDR2 YYDKDF (reference sequence). This CDR3 has 13 residues.

This clonotype was picked up a small number of times. The DNA for the CDR3 is TGTGCCAGCAGCTGGGGAGTGAACGGGGAGACCCAGTACTTC. Its protein product is CASSWGVNGETQYF. The V and J genes are TRBV7-2 and TRBJ2-5; tentatively, D is TRBD2 (5 bases). The germline V gene encodes CDR1 SGHTA and CDR2 FQGNSA. Trimming cost V 4 bases and J 5 bases, with 14 bases left between them. CDR3 length: 14 residues.

V is TRBV18 and J is TRBJ1-4; unclear D gene. The length of the CDR3 is 15 residues. V lost 1 base and J 2 bases, leaving 8 bases between the germline ends. Looked up from germline, CDR1 is KGHSH and CDR2 is LQKENI. CDR3 loop: CASSPLGGTNEKLFF. The CDR3 nucleotides read TGTGCCAGCTCACCACTCGGAGGCACTAATGAAAAACTGTTTTTT.

This clonotype has ten or more counts. This chain connects TRBV7-2 to TRBJ2-7; 11 bases are shared with TRBD2. V gave up 5 bases and J gave up 3 bases; unmatched junction bases: 6. Germline values: CDR1 SGHTA, CDR2 FQGNSA. CDR3 length equals 15 residues. The CDR3, as DNA: TGTGCCAGCAGCCAGCTAGCGGGGGGCGTCTACGAGCAGTACTTC. Encoded protein: CASSQLAGGVYEQYF. Combining the CDR3 with reference TRBV7-2 and TRBJ2-7 gives the whole variable domain GAGVSQSPSNKVTEKGKDVELRCDPISGHTALYWYRQSLGQGLEFLIYFQGNSAPDKSGLPSDRFSAERTGGSVSTLTIQRTQQEDSAVYLCASSQLAGGVYEQYFGPGTRLTVT.

The chain has TRBV27 and TRBJ1-6; perhaps TRBD1 as D (5 bases). The germline V and J ends were trimmed by 4 bases and 5 bases, with 12 bases remaining between them. Germline CDR1 and CDR2: MNHEY and SMNVEV (reference sequence). The CDR3 is 15 amino acids. For the CDR3, the DNA is TGTGCCAGCAGTTCGCCGGGACGGAATAATTCACCCCTCCACTTT. It specifies CASSSPGRNNSPLHF.

The chain links TRBV29-1 to TRBJ2-3, with D possibly matching TRBD2 (5 bases). Germline lookup yields CDR1 SQVTM and CDR2 ANQGSEA. The CDR3 runs 12 residues. V was trimmed by 4 bases and J by 2 bases, leaving 7 bases between them. CDR3 coding DNA: TGCAGCGTTGGGACTGTCACAGATACGCAGTATTTT. The encoded protein is CSVGTVTDTQYF.

This clonotype is a singleton in its sample. This chain links TRBV28 with TRBJ2-7, with TRBD2 identical over 7 bases. V shed 6 bases and J 5 bases; nucleotides not matched to a gene: 13. CDR1 is MDHEN and CDR2 is SYDVKM in the germline V gene. The CDR3 runs 15 residues. The CDR3 spells CASSEGLRALDEQYF. For the CDR3, the DNA is TGTGCCAGCAGCGAGGGACTAAGAGCCCTCGACGAGCAGTACTTC. The full variable domain, with the rest looked up from reference TRBV28 and TRBJ2-7, is DVKVTQSSRYLVKRTGEKVFLECVQDMDHENMFWYRQDPGLGLRLIYFSYDVKMKEKGDIPEGYSVSREKKERFSLILESASTNQTSMYLCASSEGLRALDEQYFGPGTRLTVT.

V and J are TRBV20-1 and TRBJ2-1; perhaps TRBD2 as D (6 bases). V was pared by 2 bases and J by 2 bases, with 7 bases between. The length of the CDR3 is 13 residues. Germline V lookup: CDR1 DFQATT, CDR2 SNEGSKA (reference sequence). The CDR3 DNA reads as TGCAGTGCTAGACTAGCGCCCTACAATGAGCAGTTCTTC. This codes for CSARLAPYNEQFF.

This chain joins TRBV7-2 and TRBJ2-7, with 8 bases that match TRBD2. Germline trimming cut 5 bases from V and 5 bases from J; bases unmatched to any gene: 8. The CDR3 sequence is 14 residues long. Per the germline V gene, CDR1 is SGHTA and CDR2 is FQGNSA. The CDR3 reads CASSPGGARHEQYF. CDR3 sequence (DNA): TGTGCCAGCAGCCCCGGGGGGGCGCGGCACGAGCAGTACTTC.

The rearrangement uses TRBV9 and TRBJ1-1; possibly TRBD1 for D (5 bases). Trimming took 0 bases from V and 0 from J, leaving 9 bases between them. Looked up from germline, CDR1 is SGDLS and CDR2 is YYNGEE. The CDR3 is 15 residues long. In nucleotides, the CDR3 is TGTGCCAGCAGCGTAGAGGGGTCCATGAACACTGAAGCTTTCTTT. Translation: CASSVEGSMNTEAFF.

The chain has TRBV11-2 and TRBJ1-2, with TRBD1 as a possible D gene (6 bases). The CDR3 length is 15 residues. V gave up 1 base and J gave up 4 bases, with 13 bases separating them. Germline V gives CDR1 SGHAT, CDR2 FQNNGV. The CDR3 nucleotides read TGTGCCAGCAGCTTAGCCTCGGGACAAATCTATGGCTACACCTTC. It encodes CASSLASGQIYGYTF.

This clonotype was seen only a few times. The DNA for the CDR3 is TGTGCCAGCAGCTTAGGACAAGTGGACACTGAAGCTTTCTTT. Its translation is CASSLGQVDTEAFF. This rearrangement joins TRBV7-2 to TRBJ1-1; D is unclear. V lost 1 base and J lost 3, with 9 bases in between. The CDR3 totals 14 residues. Germline V gene lookup returns CDR1 SGHTA and CDR2 FQGNSA.

This clonotype was found a few times. The CDR3 sequence: CASSYSLALSTDTQYF. For the CDR3, the DNA is TGTGCCAGCAGTTACTCTCTAGCGCTGAGCACAGATACGCAGTATTTT. The chain joins TRBV6-2 or TRBV6-3 to TRBJ2-3, with a weak D call TRBD2 (6 bases). Germline-derived CDR1 and CDR2 are MNHEY and SVGEGT. The CDR3 spans 16 residues. V lost 0 bases to trimming and J lost 0 bases, with 10 bases between them.

This clonotype occurred a few times. This chain links TRBV20-1 with TRBJ2-1; D gene uncertain. CDR3 length: 12 residues. Germline CDR1 reads DFQATT; CDR2 reads SNEGSKA (reference sequence). Trimming shortened V by 0 bases and J by 6 bases, and 6 bases separated the two germline ends. CDR3 amino acids: CSARDAPNEQFF. Here the CDR3 DNA reads TGCAGTGCTAGAGATGCCCCCAATGAGCAGTTCTTC.

The CDR3 loop is CASSLNRGTGANVLTF. The CDR3 region has the DNA TGTGCCAGCAGCTTAAACAGGGGGACTGGGGCCAACGTCCTGACTTTC. The rearrangement uses TRBV5-6 and TRBJ2-6; 8 bases line up with TRBD1. The germline gives CDR1 SGHDT, CDR2 YYEEEE. The CDR3 has 16 amino acids. J was trimmed by 2 bases and V by 2 bases; bases with no gene match: 3.